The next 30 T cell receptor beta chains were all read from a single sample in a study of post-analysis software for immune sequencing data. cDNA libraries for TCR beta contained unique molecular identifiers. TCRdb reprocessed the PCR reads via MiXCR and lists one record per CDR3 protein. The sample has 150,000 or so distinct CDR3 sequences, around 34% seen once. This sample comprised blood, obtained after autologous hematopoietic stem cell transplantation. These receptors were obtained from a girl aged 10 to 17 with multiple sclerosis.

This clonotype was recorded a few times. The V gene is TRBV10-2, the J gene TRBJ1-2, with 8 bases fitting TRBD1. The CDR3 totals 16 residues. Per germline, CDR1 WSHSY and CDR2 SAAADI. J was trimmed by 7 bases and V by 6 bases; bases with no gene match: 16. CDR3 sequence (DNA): TGCGCCAGCAGCGACACCAGCCTCGGACAGGGTGGTGGCTACACCTTC. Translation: CASSDTSLGQGGGYTF.

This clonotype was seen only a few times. CDR3 amino acids: CASSATPWGSYGDEQFF. The CDR3 DNA reads as TGTGCCAGCAGCGCCACCCCCTGGGGGAGTTATGGCGATGAGCAGTTCTTC. The rearrangement links TRBV7-8 to TRBJ2-1; D is tentatively TRBD1 or TRBD2 (5 bases each). Trimming stripped 5 bases from V and 8 bases from J, with 25 bases between. Germline V lookup: CDR1 SGHVS, CDR2 FQNEAQ. CDR3 size: 17 residues. The whole variable domain, remainder taken from reference TRBV7-8 and TRBJ2-1, is GAGVSQSPRYKVAKRGQDVALRCDPISGHVSLFWYQQALGQGPEFLTYFQNEAQLDKSGLPSDRFFAERPEGSVSTLKIQRTQQEDSAVYLCASSATPWGSYGDEQFFGPGTRLTVL.

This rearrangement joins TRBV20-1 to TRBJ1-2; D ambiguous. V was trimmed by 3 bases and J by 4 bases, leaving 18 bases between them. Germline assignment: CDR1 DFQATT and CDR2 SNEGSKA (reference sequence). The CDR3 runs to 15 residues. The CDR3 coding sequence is TGCAGTGCTAGCCCCCGACCGCCCGGCGGCTATGGCTACACCTTC. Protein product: CSASPRPPGGYGYTF.

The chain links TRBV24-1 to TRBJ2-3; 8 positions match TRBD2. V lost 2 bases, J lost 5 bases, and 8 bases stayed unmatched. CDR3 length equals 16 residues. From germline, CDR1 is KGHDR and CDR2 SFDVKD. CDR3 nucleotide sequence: TGTGCCACCAGTGATTATCCGGACGGGAGGGGAGATACGCAGTATTTT. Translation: CATSDYPDGRGDTQYF.

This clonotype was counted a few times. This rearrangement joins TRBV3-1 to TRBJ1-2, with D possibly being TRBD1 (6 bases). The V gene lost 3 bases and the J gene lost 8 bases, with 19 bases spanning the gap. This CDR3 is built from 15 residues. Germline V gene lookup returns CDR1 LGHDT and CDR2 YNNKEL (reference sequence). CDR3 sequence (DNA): TGTGCCAGCAGCCACGGGGGCTCAAAGACGAAGGGCTACACCTTC. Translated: CASSHGGSKTKGYTF. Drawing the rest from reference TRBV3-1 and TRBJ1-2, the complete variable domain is DTAVSQTPKYLVTQMGNDKSIKCEQNLGHDTMYWYKQDSKKFLKIMFSYNNKELIINETVPNRFSPKSPDKAHLNLHINSLELGDSAVYFCASSHGGSKTKGYTFGSGTRLTVV.

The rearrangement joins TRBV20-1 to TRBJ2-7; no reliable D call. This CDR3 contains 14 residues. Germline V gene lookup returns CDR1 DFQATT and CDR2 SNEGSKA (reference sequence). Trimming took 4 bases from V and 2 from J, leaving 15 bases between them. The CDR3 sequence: CSATPEHSPYEQYF. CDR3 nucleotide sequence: TGCAGTGCTACCCCTGAACACTCTCCCTACGAGCAGTACTTC.

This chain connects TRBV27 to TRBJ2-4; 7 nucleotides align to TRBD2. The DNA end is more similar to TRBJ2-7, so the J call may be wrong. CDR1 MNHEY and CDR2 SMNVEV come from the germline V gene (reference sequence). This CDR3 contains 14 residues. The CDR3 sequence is CASSLSGKLCEQYF. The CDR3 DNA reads TGTGCCAGCAGTTTGAGCGGGAAGTTATGCGAGCAGTACTTC.

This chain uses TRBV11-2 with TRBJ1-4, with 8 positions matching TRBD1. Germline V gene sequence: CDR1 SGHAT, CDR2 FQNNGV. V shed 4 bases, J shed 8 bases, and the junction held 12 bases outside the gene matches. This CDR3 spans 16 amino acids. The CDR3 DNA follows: TGTGCCAGCAGCTCCCGTCCGACAGGGGAGAGGGAAAAACTGTTTTTT. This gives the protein CASSSRPTGEREKLFF.

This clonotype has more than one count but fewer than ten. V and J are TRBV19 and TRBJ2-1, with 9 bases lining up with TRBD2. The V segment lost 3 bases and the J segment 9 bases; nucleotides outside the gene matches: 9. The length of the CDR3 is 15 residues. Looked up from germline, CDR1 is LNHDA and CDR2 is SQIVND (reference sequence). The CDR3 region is CASSMYGTSPPEQFF. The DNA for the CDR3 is TGTGCCAGTAGTATGTACGGGACTAGCCCACCTGAGCAGTTCTTC. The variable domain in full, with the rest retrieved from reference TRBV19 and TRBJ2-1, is DGGITQSPKYLFRKEGQNVTLSCEQNLNHDAMYWYRQDPGQGLRLIYYSQIVNDFQKGDIAEGYSVSREKKESFPLTVTSAQKNPTAFYLCASSMYGTSPPEQFFGPGTRLTVL.

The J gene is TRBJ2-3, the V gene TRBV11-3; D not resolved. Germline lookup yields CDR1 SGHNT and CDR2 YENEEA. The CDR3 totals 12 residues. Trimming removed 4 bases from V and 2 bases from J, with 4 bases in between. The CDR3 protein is CASSSYTDTQYF. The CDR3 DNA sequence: TGTGCCAGCAGCTCATACACAGATACGCAGTATTTT.

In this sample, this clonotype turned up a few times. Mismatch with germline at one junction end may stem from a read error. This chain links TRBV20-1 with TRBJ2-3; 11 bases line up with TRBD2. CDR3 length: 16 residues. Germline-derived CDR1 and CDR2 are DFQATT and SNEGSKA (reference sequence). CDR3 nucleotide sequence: TGCAGTGCCATGAGGGCTAGCGGGAGGAATGGTGGTACGCAGGATTTT. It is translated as CSAMRASGRNGGTQDF.

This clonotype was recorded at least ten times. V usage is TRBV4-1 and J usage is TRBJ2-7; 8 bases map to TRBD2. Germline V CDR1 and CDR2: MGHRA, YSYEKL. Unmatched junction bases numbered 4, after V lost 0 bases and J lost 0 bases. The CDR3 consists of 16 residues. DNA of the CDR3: TGCGCCAGCAGCCAAGATCGGGAGGGTCTCTCCTACGAGCAGTACTTC. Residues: CASSQDREGLSYEQYF.

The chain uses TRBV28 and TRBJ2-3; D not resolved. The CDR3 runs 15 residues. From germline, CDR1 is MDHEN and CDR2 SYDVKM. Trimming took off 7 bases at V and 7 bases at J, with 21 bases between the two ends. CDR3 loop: CASTISWIEDHTQYF. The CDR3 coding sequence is TGTGCCAGCACCATTAGTTGGATTGAGGATCATACGCAGTATTTT.

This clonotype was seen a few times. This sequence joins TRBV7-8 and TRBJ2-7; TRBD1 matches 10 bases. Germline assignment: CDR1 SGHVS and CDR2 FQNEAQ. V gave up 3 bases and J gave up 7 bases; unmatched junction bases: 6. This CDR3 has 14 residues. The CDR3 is CASSLGTGAGEQYF. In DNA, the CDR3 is TGTGCCAGCAGCTTGGGGACAGGGGCTGGTGAGCAGTACTTC.

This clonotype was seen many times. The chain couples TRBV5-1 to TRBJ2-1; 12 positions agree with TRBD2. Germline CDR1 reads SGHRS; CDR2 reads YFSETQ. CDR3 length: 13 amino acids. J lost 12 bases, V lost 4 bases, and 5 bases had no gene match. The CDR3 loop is CASSLAGGPVQFF. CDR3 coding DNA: TGCGCCAGCAGCCTAGCGGGAGGGCCGGTGCAGTTCTTC.

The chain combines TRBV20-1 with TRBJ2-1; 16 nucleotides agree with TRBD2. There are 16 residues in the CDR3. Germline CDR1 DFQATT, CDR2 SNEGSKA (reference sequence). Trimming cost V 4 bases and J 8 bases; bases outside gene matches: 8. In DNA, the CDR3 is TGCAGTGCTATCTTGGCCGGGACTAGCGGGAGGGATGAGCAGTTCTTC. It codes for CSAILAGTSGRDEQFF.

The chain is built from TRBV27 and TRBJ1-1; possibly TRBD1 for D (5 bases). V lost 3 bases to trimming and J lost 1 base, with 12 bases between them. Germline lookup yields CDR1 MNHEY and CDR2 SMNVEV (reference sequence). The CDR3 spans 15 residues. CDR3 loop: CASSLWGRTNTEAFF. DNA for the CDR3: TGTGCCAGCAGTTTGTGGGGACGAACGAACACTGAAGCTTTCTTT.

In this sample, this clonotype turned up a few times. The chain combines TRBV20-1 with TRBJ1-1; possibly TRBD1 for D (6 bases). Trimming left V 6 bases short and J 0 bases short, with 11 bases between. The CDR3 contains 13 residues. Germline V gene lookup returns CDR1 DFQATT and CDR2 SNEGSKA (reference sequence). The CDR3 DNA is TGCAGTGCCCTACAGGGTATGAACACTGAAGCTTTCTTT. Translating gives CSALQGMNTEAFF.

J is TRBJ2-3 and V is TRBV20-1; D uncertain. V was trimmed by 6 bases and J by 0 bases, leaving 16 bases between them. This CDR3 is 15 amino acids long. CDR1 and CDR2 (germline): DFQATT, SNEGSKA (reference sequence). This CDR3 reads CSADRPQHSTDTQYF. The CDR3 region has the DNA TGCAGTGCCGACCGACCTCAGCATAGCACAGATACGCAGTATTTT.

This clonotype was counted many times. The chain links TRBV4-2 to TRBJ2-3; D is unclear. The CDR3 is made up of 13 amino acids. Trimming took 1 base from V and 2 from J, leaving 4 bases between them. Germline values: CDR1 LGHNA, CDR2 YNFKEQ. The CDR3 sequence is CASSQAFTDTQYF. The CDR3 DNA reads TGTGCCAGCAGCCAAGCCTTCACAGATACGCAGTATTTT.

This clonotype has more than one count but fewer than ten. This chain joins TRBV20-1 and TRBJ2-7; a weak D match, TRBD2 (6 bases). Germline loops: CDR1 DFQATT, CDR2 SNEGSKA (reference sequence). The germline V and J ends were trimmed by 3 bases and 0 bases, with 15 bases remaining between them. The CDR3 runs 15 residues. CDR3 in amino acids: CSARVGGTDSYEQYF. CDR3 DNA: TGCAGTGCTAGGGTGGGCGGGACCGACTCCTACGAGCAGTACTTC.

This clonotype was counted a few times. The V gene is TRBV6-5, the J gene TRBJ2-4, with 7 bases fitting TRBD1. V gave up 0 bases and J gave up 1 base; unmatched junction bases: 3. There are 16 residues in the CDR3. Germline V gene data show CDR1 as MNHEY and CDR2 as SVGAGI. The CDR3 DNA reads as TGTGCCAGCAGTTACTCCGGGACAGTCGCCAAAAACATTCAGTACTTC. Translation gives CASSYSGTVAKNIQYF.

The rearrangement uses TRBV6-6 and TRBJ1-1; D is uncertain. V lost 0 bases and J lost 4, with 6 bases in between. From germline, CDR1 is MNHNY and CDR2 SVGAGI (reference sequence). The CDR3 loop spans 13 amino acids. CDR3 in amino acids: CASSYSEGTEAFF. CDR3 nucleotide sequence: TGTGCCAGCAGTTACTCCGAGGGCACTGAAGCTTTCTTT.

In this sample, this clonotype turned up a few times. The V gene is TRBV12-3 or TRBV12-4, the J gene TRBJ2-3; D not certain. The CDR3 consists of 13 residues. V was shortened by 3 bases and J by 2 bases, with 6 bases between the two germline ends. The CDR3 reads CASSFSYTDTQYF. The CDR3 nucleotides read TGTGCCAGCAGTTTTTCATACACAGATACGCAGTATTTT.

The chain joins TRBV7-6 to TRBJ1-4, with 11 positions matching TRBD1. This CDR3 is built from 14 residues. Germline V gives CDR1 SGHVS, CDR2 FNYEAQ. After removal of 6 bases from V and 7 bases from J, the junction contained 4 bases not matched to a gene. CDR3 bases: TGTGCCAGCAGTATCGGGACAGGGGGTGAAAAACTGTTTTTT. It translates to CASSIGTGGEKLFF.

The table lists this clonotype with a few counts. The CDR3, as DNA: TGTGCCAGCAGCTTATCGGGCGGGATGACTCGAGATACGCAGTATTTT. Translating it yields CASSLSGGMTRDTQYF. The gene calls are TRBV7-3 and TRBJ2-3, with TRBD2 as a possible D gene (6 bases). This CDR3 region has 16 residues. Trimming left V 2 bases short and J 5 bases short, with 17 bases between. Germline lookup yields CDR1 SGHTA and CDR2 FQGTGA.

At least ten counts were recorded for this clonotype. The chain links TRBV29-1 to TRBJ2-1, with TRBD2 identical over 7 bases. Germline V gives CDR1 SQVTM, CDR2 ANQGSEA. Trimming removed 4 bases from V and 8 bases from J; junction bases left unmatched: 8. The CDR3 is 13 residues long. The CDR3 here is CSVVEKAGDEQFF. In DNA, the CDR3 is TGCAGCGTTGTGGAGAAGGCGGGAGATGAGCAGTTCTTC.

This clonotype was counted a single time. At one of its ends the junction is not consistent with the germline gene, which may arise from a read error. This CDR3 is CASSDHDSHNEQFF. In nucleotides, the CDR3 is TGTGCCAGCAGTGATCACGACAGTCACAATGAGCAGTTTTTC. The V call is TRBV2, the J call TRBJ2-1, with D perhaps TRBD1 (5 bases). The CDR3 is 14 amino acids. Germline values: CDR1 SNHLY, CDR2 FYNNEI.

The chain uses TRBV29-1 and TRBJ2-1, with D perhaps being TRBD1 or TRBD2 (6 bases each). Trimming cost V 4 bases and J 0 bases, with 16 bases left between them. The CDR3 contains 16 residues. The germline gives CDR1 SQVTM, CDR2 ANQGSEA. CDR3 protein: CSVVGGPRSSYNEQFF. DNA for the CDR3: TGCAGCGTTGTGGGGGGCCCCCGAAGCTCCTACAATGAGCAGTTCTTC.

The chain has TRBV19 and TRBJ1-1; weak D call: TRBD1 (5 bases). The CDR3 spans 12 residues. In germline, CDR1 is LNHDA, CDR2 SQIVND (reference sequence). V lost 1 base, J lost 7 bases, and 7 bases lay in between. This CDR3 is CASSIVGVEAFF. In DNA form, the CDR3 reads TGTGCCAGTAGTATAGTAGGGGTTGAAGCTTTCTTT.